This TCR beta chain was captured in a study of early T cells in non-severe SARS-CoV-2 infection. About the research overall: The input, bulk RNA from unsorted whole blood, was sequenced, and chains were unpaired.

cDNA molecules, individually, were tagged with unique molecular identifiers. MiXCR, applied by TCRdb to the 5' RACE reads, yields one record per CDR3 protein. Found here are roughly 70,000 distinct CDR3 sequences, 13% of them singletons; the top ten hold roughly 5.2%. The CDR3 covers 14 residues. Germline CDR1 and CDR2: SGDLS and YYNGEE. Between the trimmed V and J ends, which lost 7 bases and 10 bases, there was a span of 18 bases. Sequencing was carried out using whole blood. The chain joins TRBV9 to TRBJ1-6; maybe TRBD1 (5 bases). The origin of this receptor is an adult who was a healthcare worker with PCR-confirmed SARS-CoV-2 infection or an uninfected control (not recorded which). The CDR3 loop reads CASSHGAVKSPLHF. The CDR3 DNA follows: TGTGCCAGCTCCCACGGGGCCGTGAAGTCACCCCTCCACTTT.